This TCR beta chain was recorded in a study of T cell responses to AZD1222 COVID-19 vaccine (dated by TCRdb to 2020 to 2022). Regarding the study in general: TCR sequencing covered over 230 trial participants: 200 to 220 given two doses of AZD1222 and some 25 given two doses of MenACWY control vaccine. Trial participants were enrolled by age into subgroups of 18-55, 56-69 and 70-plus years, and around 150, 28 and 57 TCR-sequenced participants, respectively, were included in these subgroups.

What the time point label conveys for this sample: about 28 days (+/-7) after the second vaccine dose. Because spike-specific TCR depth and breadth did not differ between the two schedules, AZD1222 recipients who got a second dose at roughly 4 weeks were pooled with those who got a second dose at roughly 12 weeks. Vaccinee samples came from UK trials COV001 and COV002, including a single-blind randomized controlled phase 2/3 trial of AZD1222 (ChAdOx1 nCoV-19) in healthy adults. For TCRbeta chain sequencing, PBMC samples were collected from trial participants at day 0 and at day 28 after the second dose. Taken from the germline V gene, the CDR1 and CDR2 loops are SGHAT and FQNNGV. The CDR3 spans 12 residues, from the cysteine through the phenylalanine. Only the CDR3 DNA stays, 36 bases, in frame from base 1. Trimming leaves V shorter by 5 bases and J shorter by 4 bases, with the junction holding 2 bases beyond the gene matches.

Findings and caveats that apply to the study as a whole: Most participants were white British and females outnumbered males, and the authors suggested that clonal diversity may have been underestimated. Because no day 14 peak-response samples were available, the repertoires could be characterized only after the peak T cell response. After two AZD1222 doses, spike-specific TCR breadth and depth were significantly higher than at day 0 and than in MenACWY recipients. Reportedly, almost half of the unique spike-specific TCRs recognized epitopes lying outside the regions that are mutated in the B.1.351 and B.1.1.7 variants. Only five to seven AZD1222 recipients were SARS-CoV-2 seropositive at baseline, limiting conclusions about previously exposed vaccinees. The 56-69-year group was small, and its depth increase did not reach significance, likely because of low power. The whole spike protein was spanned by vaccine-associated CD4 TCRs, and dominant responses were seen in regions 160-218 and 743-854.

The CDR3 regions of human TCRbeta chains were subjected to immunosequencing. Under the source paper's analysis protocol: Repertoire TCRs were matched against a reference library of SARS-CoV-2-specific TCRs generated with the MIRA antigen-specificity platform. Breadth was defined as the fraction of unique TCRs that were SARS-CoV-2-associated. Depth was defined as the fraction of total T cells that were SARS-CoV-2-associated. Using the MIRA data, each spike-specific TCR was assigned both to the spike region to which the TCR was reactive and to a CD4 or CD8 class. Log10-transformed breadth and depth values were compared by one-way ANOVA with Sidak's multiple comparisons tests. Here the immuneACCESS table is served through TCRdb, limited to in-frame sequences with V and J called. Missing clones are a known gap in these copies; in checked studies unresolved V genes cover under half, and the rest lacks a known reason. For V, J and clone size, that table is used; D and trimming come from the DNA. The sample table holds around 270,000 clones, of which 90% to 95% were seen once. 0.5% to 0.7% of the sample comes from the top ten.

As concerns this clone: This receptor's antigen is unknown. Per-base qualities were not stored, and no clone one base away is much larger.

The TCR originated in an adult who received the AZD1222 COVID-19 vaccine. Material: peripheral blood, obtained 28 days after the second AZD1222 dose. The chain uses TRBV11-2 and TRBJ2-7, with 7 bases matching TRBD1. The CDR3 in this case is CASSRTGYEQYF. The DNA is as follows: TGTGCCAGCAGCCGGACAGGTTACGAGCAGTACTTC. The variable domain in full, with residues beyond the CDR3 obtained from the reference TRBV11-2 and TRBJ2-7 genes, is EAGVAQSPRYKIIEKRQSVAFWCNPISGHATLYWYQQILGQGPKLLIQFQNNGVVDDSQLPKDRFSAERLKGVDSTLKIQPAKLEDSAVYLCASSRTGYEQYFGPGTRLTVT.